This T cell receptor beta chain was identified during a study of cytomegalovirus exposure and HLA in healthy donors. Study-wide points: In an earlier analysis, in some 600 donors, most V segments appeared productive either ~90% or ~30% of the time. A later analysis, which compared TCR beta chains of equal frequency, found the HLA-associated ones more clonally expanded. In a later analysis, productive TCRs from donors in an Asian-associated ancestry cluster reportedly carried fewer N-insertions than the cohort mean. The majority of TCR sequences were rare, yet some public TCRs appeared in many donors.

Germline CDR1 is MDHEN and CDR2 is SYDVKM. V was clipped by 5 bases and J by 0 bases; unmatched bases: 7. The CDR3 totals 16 residues. On this clone itself: Its antigen is currently unknown.

This PCR relied on a set of 60 Vbeta primers and 13 Jbeta primers. Assay: immunoSEQ multiplex PCR; the TCRdb copy retains only in-frame clones and omits some. The sample has about 130,000 clones, approximately 80% seen once. What was sequenced was PBMCs. The sequence derives from a man aged 35 to 55 in good health and CMV-seronegative. The gene calls are TRBV28 and TRBJ2-7, with 10 bases identical to TRBD2. The CDR3 DNA reads as TGTGCCAGCAGTGGTCTAGCGGGGGTTCTCTCCTACGAGCAGTACTTC. It encodes CASSGLAGVLSYEQYF.